This T cell receptor (beta chain) was recovered during a study of blood T cell repertoires in COVID-19. The overall study: Samples representing acute and convalescent COVID-19 were sourced from the United States, Italy and Spain. T cells, B-cell-depleted T cells, or PBMCs provided the cDNA or gDNA that served as material.

Per the authors' pipeline: Estimation of nucleated cell counts relied on the amplification of reference gene primers. Produced via immunoSEQ multiplex PCR; TCRdb's table is partial and in-frame only. V and J calls and clone size are given by that table; D and trimming were obtained from the DNA. Among under 150,000 clones, around 83% were seen once, and the ten largest hold more than 9.5%. Sequencing input: peripheral blood. The source is a man aged 35 to 55 with active or convalescent COVID-19.

DNA for the CDR3: TGCGCCAGCAGCCCCGGGACTACGCTCGGTGAGACCCAGTACTTC. Encoded protein: CASSPGTTLGETQYF. This sequence joins TRBV5-1 and TRBJ2-5; 7 bases are a match to TRBD2. Germline CDR1 and CDR2: SGHRS and YFSETQ. The CDR3 has 15 amino acids. The junction had 11 bases not matched to a gene; V was cut back by 4 bases and J by 5 bases.